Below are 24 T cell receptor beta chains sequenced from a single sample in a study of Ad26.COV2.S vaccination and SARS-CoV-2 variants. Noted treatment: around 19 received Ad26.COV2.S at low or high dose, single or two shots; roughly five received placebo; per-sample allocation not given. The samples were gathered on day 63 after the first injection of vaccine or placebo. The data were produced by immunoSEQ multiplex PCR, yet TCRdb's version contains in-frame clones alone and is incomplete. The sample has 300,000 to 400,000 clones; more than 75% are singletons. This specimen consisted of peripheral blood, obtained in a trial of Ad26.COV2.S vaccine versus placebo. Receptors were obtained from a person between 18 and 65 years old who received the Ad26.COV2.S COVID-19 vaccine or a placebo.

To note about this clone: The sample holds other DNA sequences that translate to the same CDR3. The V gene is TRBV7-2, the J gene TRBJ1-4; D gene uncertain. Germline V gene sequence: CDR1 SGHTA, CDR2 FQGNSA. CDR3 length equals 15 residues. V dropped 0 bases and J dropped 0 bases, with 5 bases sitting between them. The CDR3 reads CASSLAPPTNEKLFF. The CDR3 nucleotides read TGTGCCAGCAGCTTAGCTCCACCAACTAATGAAAAACTGTTTTTT.

As DNA, the CDR3 is TGTGCCAGTGGCGACAGCGGGGCAACTTACGAGCAGTACTTC. It encodes CASGDSGATYEQYF. The chain uses TRBV27 and TRBJ2-7; 7 bases agree with TRBD2. Germline V gene data show CDR1 as MNHEY and CDR2 as SMNVEV (reference sequence). CDR3 length: 14 residues. Unmatched junction bases numbered 12, after V lost 9 bases and J lost 4 bases.

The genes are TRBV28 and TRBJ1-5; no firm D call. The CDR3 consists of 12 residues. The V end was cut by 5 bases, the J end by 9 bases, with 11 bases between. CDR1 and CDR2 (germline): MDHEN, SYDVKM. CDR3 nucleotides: TGTGCCAGCAGTCTAGGCAGTAGGCCCCAGCATTTT. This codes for CASSLGSRPQHF.

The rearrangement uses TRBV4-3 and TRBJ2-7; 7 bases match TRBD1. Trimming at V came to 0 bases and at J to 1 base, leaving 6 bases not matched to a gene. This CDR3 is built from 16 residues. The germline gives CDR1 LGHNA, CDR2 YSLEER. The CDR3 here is CASSQETGALSYEQYF. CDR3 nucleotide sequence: TGCGCCAGCAGCCAAGAAACAGGGGCATTGTCCTACGAGCAGTACTTC.

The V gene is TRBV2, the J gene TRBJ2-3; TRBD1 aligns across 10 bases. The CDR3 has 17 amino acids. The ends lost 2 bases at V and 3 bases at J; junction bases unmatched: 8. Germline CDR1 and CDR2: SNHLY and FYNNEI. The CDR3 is CASSELGTGDFTDTQYF. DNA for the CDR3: TGTGCCAGCAGTGAATTGGGGACAGGGGATTTTACAGATACGCAGTATTTT.

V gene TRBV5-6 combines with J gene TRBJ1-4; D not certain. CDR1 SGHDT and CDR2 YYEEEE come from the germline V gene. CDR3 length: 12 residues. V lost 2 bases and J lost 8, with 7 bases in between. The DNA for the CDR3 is TGTGCCAGCAGCTTCGGGATGGAAAAACTGTTTTTT. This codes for CASSFGMEKLFF.

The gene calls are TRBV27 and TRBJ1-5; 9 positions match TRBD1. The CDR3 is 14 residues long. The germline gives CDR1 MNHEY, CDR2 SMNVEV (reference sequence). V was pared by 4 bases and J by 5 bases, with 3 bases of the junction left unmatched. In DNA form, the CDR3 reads TGTGCCAGCAGTTCCTGGACAGGGGATCAGCCCCAGCATTTT. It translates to CASSSWTGDQPQHF.

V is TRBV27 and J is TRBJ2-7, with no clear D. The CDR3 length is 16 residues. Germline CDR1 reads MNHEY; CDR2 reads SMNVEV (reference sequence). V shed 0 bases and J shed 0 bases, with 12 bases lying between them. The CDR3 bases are TGTGCCAGCAGTTTATCTCCTCCCGCCAGCTCCTACGAGCAGTACTTC. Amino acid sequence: CASSLSPPASSYEQYF.

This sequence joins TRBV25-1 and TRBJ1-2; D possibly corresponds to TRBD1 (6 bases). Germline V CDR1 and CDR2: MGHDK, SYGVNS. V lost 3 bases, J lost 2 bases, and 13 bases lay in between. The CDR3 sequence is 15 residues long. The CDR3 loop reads CASSEPGHPNYGYTF. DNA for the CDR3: TGTGCCAGCAGTGAGCCGGGACATCCGAACTATGGCTACACCTTC.

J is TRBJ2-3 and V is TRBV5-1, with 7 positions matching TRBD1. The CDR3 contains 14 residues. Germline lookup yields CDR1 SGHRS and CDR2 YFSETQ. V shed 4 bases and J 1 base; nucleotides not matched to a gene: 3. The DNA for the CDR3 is TGCGCCAGCAGCATTGACAGGGGCACAGATACGCAGTATTTT. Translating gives CASSIDRGTDTQYF.

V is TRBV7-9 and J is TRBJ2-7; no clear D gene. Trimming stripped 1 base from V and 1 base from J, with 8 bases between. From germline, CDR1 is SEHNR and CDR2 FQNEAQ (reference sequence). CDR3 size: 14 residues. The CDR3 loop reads CASSLGLESYEQYF. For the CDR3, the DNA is TGTGCCAGCAGCTTAGGTCTGGAATCCTACGAGCAGTACTTC.

CDR3 DNA: TGTGCCAGCAGTTTGTCACAGGGACAGCTCTATAATTCACCCCTCCACTTT. This encodes CASSLSQGQLYNSPLHF. The chain carries TRBV27 and TRBJ1-6, with 7 bases fitting TRBD1. J lost 3 bases, V lost 3 bases, and 8 bases had no gene match. This CDR3 has 17 amino acids. CDR1 is MNHEY and CDR2 is SMNVEV in the germline V gene (reference sequence).

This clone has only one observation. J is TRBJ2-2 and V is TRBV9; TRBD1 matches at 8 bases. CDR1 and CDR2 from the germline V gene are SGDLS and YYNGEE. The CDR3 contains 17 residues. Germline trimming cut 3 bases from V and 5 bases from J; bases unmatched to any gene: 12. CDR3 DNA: TGTGCCAGCAGCGCTGTCTCGGGACAGGTACCTACCGGGGAGCTGTTTTTT. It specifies CASSAVSGQVPTGELFF.

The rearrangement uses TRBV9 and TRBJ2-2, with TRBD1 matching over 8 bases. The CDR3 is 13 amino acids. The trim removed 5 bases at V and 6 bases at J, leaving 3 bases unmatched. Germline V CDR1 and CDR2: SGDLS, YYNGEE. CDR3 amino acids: CASRRTGPGELFF. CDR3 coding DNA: TGTGCCAGCAGGAGGACAGGGCCCGGGGAGCTGTTTTTT. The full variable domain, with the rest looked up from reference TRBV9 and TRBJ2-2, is DSGVTQTPKHLITATGQRVTLRCSPRSGDLSVYWYQQSLDQGLQFLIQYYNGEERAKGNILERFSAQQFPDLHSELNLSSLELGDSALYFCASRRTGPGELFFGEGSRLTVL.

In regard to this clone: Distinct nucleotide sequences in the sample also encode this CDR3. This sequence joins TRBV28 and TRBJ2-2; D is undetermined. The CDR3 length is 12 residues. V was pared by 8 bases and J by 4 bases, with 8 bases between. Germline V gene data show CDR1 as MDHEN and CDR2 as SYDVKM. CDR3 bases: TGTGCCAGCTCAAAGACCACCGGGGAGCTGTTTTTT. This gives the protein CASSKTTGELFF.

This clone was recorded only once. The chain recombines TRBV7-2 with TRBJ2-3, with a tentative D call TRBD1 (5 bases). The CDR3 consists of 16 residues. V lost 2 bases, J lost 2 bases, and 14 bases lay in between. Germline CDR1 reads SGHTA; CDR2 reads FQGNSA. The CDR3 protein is CASSLFRIGATDTQYF. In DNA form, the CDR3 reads TGTGCCAGCAGCTTATTCAGGATTGGGGCCACAGATACGCAGTATTTT.

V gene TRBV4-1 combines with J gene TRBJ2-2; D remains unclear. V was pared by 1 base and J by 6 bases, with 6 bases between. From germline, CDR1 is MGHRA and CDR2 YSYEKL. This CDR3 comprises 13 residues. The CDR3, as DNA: TGCGCCAGCAGCCAAGGGCCTTCCGGGGAGCTGTTTTTT. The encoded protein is CASSQGPSGELFF.

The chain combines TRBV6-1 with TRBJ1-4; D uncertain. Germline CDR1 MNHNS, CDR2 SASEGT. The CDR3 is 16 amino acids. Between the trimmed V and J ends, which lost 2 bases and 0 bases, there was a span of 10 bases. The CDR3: CASSERQPATNEKLFF. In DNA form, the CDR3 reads TGTGCCAGCAGTGAACGACAACCCGCAACTAATGAAAAACTGTTTTTT.

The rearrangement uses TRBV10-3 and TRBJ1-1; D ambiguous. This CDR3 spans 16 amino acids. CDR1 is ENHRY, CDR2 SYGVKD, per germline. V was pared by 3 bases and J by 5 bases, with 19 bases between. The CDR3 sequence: CAISDTASGKWTEAFF. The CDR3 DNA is TGTGCCATCAGTGACACCGCGTCGGGGAAGTGGACTGAAGCTTTCTTT.

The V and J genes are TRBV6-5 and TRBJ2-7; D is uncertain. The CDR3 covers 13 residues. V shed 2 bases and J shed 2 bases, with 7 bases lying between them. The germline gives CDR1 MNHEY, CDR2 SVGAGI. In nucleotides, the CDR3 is TGTGCCAGCAGTTACCTGAGGACCTACGAGCAGTACTTC. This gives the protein CASSYLRTYEQYF.

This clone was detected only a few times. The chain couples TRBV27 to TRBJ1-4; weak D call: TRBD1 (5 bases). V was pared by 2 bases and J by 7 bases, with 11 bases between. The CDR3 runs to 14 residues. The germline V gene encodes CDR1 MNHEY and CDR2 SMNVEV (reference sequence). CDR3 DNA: TGTGCCAGCAGTTTACAAGGGGAGGGTGAAAAACTGTTTTTT. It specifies CASSLQGEGEKLFF.

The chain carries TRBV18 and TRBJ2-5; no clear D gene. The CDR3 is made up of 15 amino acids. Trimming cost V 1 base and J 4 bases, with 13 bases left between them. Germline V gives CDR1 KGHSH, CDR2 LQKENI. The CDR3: CASSPLPGERETQYF. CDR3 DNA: TGTGCCAGCTCACCACTTCCGGGCGAACGAGAGACCCAGTACTTC.

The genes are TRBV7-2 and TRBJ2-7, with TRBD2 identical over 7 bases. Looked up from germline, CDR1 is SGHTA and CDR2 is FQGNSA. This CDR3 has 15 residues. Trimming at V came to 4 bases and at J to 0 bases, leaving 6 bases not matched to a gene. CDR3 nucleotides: TGTGCCAGCAGCTATTTCACTAGCGTCTCCTACGAGCAGTACTTC. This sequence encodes CASSYFTSVSYEQYF.

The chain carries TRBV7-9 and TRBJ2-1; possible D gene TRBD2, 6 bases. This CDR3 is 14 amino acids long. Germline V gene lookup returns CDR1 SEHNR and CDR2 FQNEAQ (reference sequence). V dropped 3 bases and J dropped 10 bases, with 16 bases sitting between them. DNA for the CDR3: TGTGCCAGCAGCTTCGCCCCTCAAGCGGGCGAGCAGTTCTTC. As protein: CASSFAPQAGEQFF.